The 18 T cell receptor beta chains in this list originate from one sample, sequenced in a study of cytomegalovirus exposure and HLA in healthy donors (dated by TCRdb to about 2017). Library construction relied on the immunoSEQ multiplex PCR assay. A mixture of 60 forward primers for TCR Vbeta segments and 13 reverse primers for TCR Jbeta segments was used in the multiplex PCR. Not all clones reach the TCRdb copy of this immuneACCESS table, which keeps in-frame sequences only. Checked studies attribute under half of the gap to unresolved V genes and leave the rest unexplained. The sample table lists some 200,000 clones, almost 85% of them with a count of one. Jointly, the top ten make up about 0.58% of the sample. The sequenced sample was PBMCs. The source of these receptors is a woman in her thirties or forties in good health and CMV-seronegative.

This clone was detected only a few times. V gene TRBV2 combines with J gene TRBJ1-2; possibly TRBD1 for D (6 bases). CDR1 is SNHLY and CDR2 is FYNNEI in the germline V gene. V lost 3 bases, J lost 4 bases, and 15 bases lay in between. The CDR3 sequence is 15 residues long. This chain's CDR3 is CASSEERQAGYGYTF. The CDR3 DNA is TGTGCCAGCAGTGAGGAAAGACAGGCGGGCTATGGCTACACCTTC.

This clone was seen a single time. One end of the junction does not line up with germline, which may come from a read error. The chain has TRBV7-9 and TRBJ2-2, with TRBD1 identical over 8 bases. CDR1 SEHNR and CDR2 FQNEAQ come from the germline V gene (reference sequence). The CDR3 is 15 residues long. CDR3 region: CASTLGDRWTGELFF. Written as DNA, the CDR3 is TGTGCCAGCACCTTAGGGGACAGGTGGACCGGGGAGCTGTTTTTT.

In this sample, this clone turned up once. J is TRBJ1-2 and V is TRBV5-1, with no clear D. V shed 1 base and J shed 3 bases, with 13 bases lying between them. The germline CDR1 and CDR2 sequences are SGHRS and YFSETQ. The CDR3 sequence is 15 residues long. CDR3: CASSLSTGLDYGYTF. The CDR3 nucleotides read TGCGCCAGCAGCTTGAGTACGGGGTTGGACTATGGCTACACCTTC.

The CDR3 DNA sequence: TGTGCCAGCAGCTTAGCGGGTCTAGCGGGGGGCCATGAGCAGTTCTTC. This gives the protein CASSLAGLAGGHEQFF. The chain combines TRBV7-6 with TRBJ2-1; 11 nucleotides match TRBD2. Germline lookup yields CDR1 SGHVS and CDR2 FNYEAQ. This CDR3 is built from 16 residues. Trimming took 0 bases from V and 8 from J; bases not matched to a gene: 6.

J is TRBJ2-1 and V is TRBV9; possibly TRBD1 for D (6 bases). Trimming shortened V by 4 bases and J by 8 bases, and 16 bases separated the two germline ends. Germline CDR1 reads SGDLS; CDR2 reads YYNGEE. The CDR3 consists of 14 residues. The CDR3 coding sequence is TGTGCCAGCAGCCACAGGGACCTGGATGATGAGCAGTTCTTC. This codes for CASSHRDLDDEQFF.

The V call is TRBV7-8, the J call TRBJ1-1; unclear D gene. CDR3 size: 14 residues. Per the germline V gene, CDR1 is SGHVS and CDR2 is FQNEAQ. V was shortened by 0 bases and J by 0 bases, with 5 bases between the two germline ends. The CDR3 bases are TGTGCCAGCAGCTTAGCCTTTATGAACACTGAAGCTTTCTTT. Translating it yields CASSLAFMNTEAFF.

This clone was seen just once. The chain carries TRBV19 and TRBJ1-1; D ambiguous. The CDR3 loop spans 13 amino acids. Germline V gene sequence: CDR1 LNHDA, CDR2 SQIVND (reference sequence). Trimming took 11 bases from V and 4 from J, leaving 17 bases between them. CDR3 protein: CAAGGVAGTEAFF. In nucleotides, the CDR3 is TGTGCCGCCGGCGGGGTCGCGGGCACTGAAGCTTTCTTT.

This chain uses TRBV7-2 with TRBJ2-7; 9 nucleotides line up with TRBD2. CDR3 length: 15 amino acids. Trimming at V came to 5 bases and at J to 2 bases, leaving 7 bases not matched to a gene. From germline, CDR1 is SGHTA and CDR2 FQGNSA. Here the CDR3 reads CASSPLAGSTYEQYF. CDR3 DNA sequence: TGTGCCAGCAGCCCTCTAGCGGGGTCCACCTACGAGCAGTACTTC. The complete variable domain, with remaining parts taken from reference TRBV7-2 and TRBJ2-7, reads GAGVSQSPSNKVTEKGKDVELRCDPISGHTALYWYRQSLGQGLEFLIYFQGNSAPDKSGLPSDRFSAERTGGSVSTLTIQRTQQEDSAVYLCASSPLAGSTYEQYFGPGTRLTVT.

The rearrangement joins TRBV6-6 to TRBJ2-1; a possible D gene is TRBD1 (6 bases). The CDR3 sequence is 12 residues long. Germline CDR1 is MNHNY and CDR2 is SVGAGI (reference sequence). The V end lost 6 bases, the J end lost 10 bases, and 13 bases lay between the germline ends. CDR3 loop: CASRARGQEQFF. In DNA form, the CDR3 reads TGTGCCAGCAGAGCCAGGGGTCAAGAGCAGTTCTTC.

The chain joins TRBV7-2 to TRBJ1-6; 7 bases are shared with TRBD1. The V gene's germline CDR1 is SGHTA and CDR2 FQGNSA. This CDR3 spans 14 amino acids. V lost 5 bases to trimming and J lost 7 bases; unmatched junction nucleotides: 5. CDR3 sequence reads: CASSKTRGNSPLHF. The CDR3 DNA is TGTGCCAGCAGCAAAACCAGGGGGAATTCACCCCTCCACTTT.

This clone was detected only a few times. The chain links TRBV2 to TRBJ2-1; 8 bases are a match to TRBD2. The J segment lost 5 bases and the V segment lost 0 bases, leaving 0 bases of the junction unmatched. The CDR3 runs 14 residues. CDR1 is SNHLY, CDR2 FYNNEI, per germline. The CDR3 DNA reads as TGTGCCAGCAGTGAAGCGCGGGGGGACAATGAGCAGTTCTTC. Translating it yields CASSEARGDNEQFF.

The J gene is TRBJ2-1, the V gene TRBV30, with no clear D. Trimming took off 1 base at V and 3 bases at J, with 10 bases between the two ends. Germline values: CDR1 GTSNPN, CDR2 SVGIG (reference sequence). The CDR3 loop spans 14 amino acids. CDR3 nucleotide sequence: TGTGCCTGGAGTGCGGAACTATTCTACAATGAGCAGTTCTTC. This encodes CAWSAELFYNEQFF. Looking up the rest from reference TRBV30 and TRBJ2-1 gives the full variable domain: SQTIHQWPATLVQPVGSPLSLECTVEGTSNPNLYWYRQAAGRGLQLLFYSVGIGQISSEVPQNLSASRPQDRQFILSSKKLLLSDSGFYLCAWSAELFYNEQFFGPGTRLTVL.

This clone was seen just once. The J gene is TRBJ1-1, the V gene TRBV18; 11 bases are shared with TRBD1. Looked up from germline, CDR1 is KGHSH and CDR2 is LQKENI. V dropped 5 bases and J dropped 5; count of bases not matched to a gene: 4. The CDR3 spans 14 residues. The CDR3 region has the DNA TGTGCCAGCTCAACCGGGACAGGGGGGACTGAAGCTTTCTTT. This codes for CASSTGTGGTEAFF.

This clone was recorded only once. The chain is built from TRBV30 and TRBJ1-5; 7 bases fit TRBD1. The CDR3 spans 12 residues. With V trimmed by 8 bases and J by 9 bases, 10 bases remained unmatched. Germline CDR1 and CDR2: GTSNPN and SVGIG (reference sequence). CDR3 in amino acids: CAADRAAGPQHF. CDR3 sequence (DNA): TGTGCCGCCGACAGGGCGGCTGGGCCCCAGCATTTT.

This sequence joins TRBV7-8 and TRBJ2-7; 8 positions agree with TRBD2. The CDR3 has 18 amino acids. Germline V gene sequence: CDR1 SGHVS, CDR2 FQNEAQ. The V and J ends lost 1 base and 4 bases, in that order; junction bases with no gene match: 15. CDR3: CASSLGGRGGDGVYEQYF. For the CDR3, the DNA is TGTGCCAGCAGCTTAGGGGGCCGGGGGGGCGACGGGGTATACGAGCAGTACTTC.

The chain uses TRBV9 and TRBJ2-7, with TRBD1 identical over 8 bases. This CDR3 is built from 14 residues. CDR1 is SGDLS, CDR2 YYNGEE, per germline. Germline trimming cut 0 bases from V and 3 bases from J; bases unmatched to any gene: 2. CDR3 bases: TGTGCCAGCAGCGTAGGGGACAGGTACTACGAGCAGTACTTC. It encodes CASSVGDRYYEQYF.

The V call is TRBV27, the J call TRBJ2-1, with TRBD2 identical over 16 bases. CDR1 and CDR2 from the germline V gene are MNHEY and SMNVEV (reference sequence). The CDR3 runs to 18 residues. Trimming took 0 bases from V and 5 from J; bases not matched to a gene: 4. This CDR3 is CASSLSPGLAGGNNEQFF. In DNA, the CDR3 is TGTGCCAGCAGTTTATCTCCGGGACTAGCGGGGGGGAACAATGAGCAGTTCTTC.

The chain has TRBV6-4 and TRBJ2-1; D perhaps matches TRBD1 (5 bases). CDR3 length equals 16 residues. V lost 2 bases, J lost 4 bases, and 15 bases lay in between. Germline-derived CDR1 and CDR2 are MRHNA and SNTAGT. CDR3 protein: CASSDGVDREYNEQFF. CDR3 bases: TGTGCCAGCAGTGACGGGGTAGACAGAGAGTACAATGAGCAGTTCTTC.